Reported below is one T cell receptor beta chain. Its cognate antigen is unknown. CDR3 length equals 14 residues. Germline CDR1 and CDR2: SGHVS and FQNEAQ. The germline V and J ends were trimmed by 5 bases and 4 bases, with 15 bases remaining between them. The data originate from a study of T cell responses to AZD1222 COVID-19 vaccine. Assay: immunoSEQ multiplex PCR; the TCRdb copy retains only in-frame clones and omits some. This sample has roughly 140,000 clones, with about 90% found just once. Study-wide results and caveats: The number of AZD1222 recipients seropositive at baseline was only five to seven. The CD4 TCRs associated with vaccination extended across spike and predominated at 160-218 and 743-854. It should be noted that donors were predominantly white British and more often female, and clonal diversity was possibly underestimated. Spike-specific TCR breadth and depth were elevated following two AZD1222 doses.

The source was peripheral blood, collected 28 days after the second AZD1222 dose. The gene calls are TRBV7-8 and TRBJ2-7; weak D call: TRBD2 (6 bases). The receptor comes from an adult who received the AZD1222 COVID-19 vaccine. The CDR3 loop reads CASSPDMGGYEQYV. The CDR3 DNA is TGTGCCAGCAGCCCCGATATGGGGGGATACGAGCAGTACGTC.